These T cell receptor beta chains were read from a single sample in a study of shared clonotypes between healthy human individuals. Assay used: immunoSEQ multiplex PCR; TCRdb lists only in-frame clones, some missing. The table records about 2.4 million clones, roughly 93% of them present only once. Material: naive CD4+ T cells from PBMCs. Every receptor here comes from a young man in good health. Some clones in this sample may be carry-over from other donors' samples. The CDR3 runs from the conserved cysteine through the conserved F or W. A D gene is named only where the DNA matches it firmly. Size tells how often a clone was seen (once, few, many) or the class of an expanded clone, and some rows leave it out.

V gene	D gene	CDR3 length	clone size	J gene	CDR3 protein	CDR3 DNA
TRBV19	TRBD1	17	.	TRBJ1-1	CASRALDRVRTGSEAFF	TGTGCCAGCAGAGCCCTGGACAGGGTGAGAACTGGTTCTGAAGCTTTCTTT
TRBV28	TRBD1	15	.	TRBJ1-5	CASSWTGSGNQPQHF	TGTGCCAGCAGTTGGACAGGGTCCGGCAATCAGCCCCAGCATTTT
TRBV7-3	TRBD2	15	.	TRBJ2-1	CASSLRASGTNEQFF	TGTGCCAGCAGCTTAAGGGCTAGCGGGACAAATGAGCAGTTCTTC
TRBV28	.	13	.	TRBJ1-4	CASVGGRVEKLFF	TGTGCCAGCGTCGGGGGCAGGGTTGAAAAACTGTTTTTT
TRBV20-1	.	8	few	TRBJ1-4	CSARDRTF	TGCAGTGCTAGAGATAGAACCTTT
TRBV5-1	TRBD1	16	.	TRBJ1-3	CASSIGQGISGNTIYF	TGCGCCAGCAGCATAGGACAGGGGATCTCTGGAAACACCATATATTTT
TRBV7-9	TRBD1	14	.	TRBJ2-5	CASSFDRGMETQYF	TGTGCCAGCAGCTTTGACAGGGGGATGGAGACCCAGTACTTC
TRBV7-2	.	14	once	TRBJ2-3	CASSLLLSTDTQYF	TGTGCCAGCAGCTTATTGTTGAGCACAGATACGCAGTATTTT
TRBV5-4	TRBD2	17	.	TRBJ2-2	CASSSGLAGVNTGELFF	TGTGCCAGCAGCTCGGGACTAGCGGGAGTTAACACCGGGGAGCTGTTTTTT
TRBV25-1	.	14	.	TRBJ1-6	CASSFEQGNSPLHF	TGTGCCAGCAGCTTCGAGCAGGGGAATTCACCCCTCCACTTT
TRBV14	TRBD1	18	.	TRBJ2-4	CASSPDRKGSLAKNIQYF	TGTGCCAGCAGCCCGGACAGGAAAGGTAGCCTAGCCAAAAACATTCAGTACTTC
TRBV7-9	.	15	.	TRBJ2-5	CASSLAAGPQETQYF	TGTGCCAGCAGCTTAGCGGCGGGCCCCCAAGAGACCCAGTACTTC
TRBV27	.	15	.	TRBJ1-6	CASSLKAGQNSPLHF	TGTGCCAGCAGTTTAAAGGCGGGACAAAATTCACCCCTCCACTTT
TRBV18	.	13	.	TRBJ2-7	CASSLYLGDEQYF	TGTGCCAGCTCACTTTATCTTGGGGACGAGCAGTACTTC
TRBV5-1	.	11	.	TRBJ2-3	CASSGDYTQYF	TGCGCCAGCAGCGGGGACTATACGCAGTATTTT
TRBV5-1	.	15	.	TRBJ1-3	CASSLGQVSGNTIYF	TGCGCCAGCAGCTTGGGACAGGTCTCTGGAAACACCATATATTTT
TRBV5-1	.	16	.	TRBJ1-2	CASSPGDLIGHYGYTF	TGCGCCAGCAGCCCGGGGGACCTTATCGGGCACTATGGCTACACCTTC
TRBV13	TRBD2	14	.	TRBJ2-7	CASSLGGSRDEQYF	TGTGCCAGCAGCTTGGGCGGGAGTAGGGACGAGCAGTACTTC
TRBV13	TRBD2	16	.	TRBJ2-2	CASSSGLAGGRGELFF	TGTGCCAGCAGCTCCGGACTAGCGGGAGGGAGGGGGGAGCTGTTTTTT
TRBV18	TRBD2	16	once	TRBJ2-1	CASSPPRLAVSNEQFF	TGTGCCAGCTCACCACCACGGCTAGCGGTTTCCAATGAGCAGTTCTTC
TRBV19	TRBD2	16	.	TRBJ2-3	CASSISSGSGADTQYF	TGTGCCAGTAGTATATCCAGCGGGAGTGGCGCAGATACGCAGTATTTT
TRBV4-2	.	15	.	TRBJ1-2	CASSHLLGGVEGYTF	TGTGCCAGCAGCCATTTACTTGGGGGGGTGGAAGGCTACACCTTC
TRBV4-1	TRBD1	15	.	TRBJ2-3	CASSSPGQVLNTQYF	TGCGCCAGCAGTTCCCCGGGACAGGTCCTTAATACGCAGTATTTT
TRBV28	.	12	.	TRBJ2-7	CASRQDTYEQYF	TGTGCCAGCAGACAGGATACCTACGAGCAGTACTTC
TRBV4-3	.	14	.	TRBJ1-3	CASSFAAAGNTIYF	TGCGCCAGCTCCTTCGCTGCGGCTGGAAACACCATATATTTT
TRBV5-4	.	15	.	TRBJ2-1	CASSRGSPLYNEQFF	TGTGCCAGCAGCAGGGGCTCCCCCCTCTACAATGAGCAGTTCTTC
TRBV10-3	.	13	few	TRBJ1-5	CAISGQNNQPQHF	TGTGCCATCAGTGGTCAGAACAATCAGCCCCAGCATTTT
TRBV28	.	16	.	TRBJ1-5	CASRLLGTLSNQPQHF	TGTGCCAGCAGGTTACTGGGGACACTTAGCAATCAGCCCCAGCATTTT
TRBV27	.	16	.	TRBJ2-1	CASSLRPGWGYNEQFF	TGTGCCAGCAGCTTAAGGCCAGGGTGGGGATACAATGAGCAGTTCTTC
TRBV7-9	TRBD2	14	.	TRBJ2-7	CASSAGGLNYEQYF	TGTGCCAGCAGCGCGGGGGGATTAAACTACGAGCAGTACTTC
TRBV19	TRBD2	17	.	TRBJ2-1	CASSRTSGRSDRNEQFF	TGTGCCAGTAGTCGGACTAGCGGGAGAAGCGACCGCAATGAGCAGTTCTTC
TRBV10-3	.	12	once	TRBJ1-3	CATLPSGNTIYF	TGTGCCACCCTACCCTCTGGAAACACCATATATTTT
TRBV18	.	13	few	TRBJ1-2	CASSPSGDRGYTF	TGTGCCAGCTCACCATCTGGAGACAGAGGCTACACCTTC
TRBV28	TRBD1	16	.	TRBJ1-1	CASRILPGQGNTEAFF	TGTGCCAGCAGAATACTTCCGGGACAGGGGAACACTGAAGCTTTCTTT
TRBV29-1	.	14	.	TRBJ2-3	CSVELRLLTDTQYF	TGCAGCGTTGAACTTCGGCTACTCACAGATACGCAGTATTTT
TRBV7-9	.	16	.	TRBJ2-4	CASSPLPGGSKDIQYF	TGTGCCAGCAGCCCACTACCGGGGGGCAGTAAGGACATTCAGTACTTC
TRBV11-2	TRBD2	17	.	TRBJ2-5	CASSLGGLAGVRETQYF	TGTGCCAGCAGCTTAGGTGGACTAGCGGGAGTTAGAGAGACCCAGTACTTC
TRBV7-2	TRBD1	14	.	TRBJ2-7	CASRLGQGSYEQYF	TGTGCCAGCAGATTGGGACAGGGGTCCTACGAGCAGTACTTC
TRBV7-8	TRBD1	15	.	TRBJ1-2	CASSFSGGGQYGYTF	TGTGCCAGCAGCTTCTCAGGGGGCGGGCAATATGGCTACACCTTC
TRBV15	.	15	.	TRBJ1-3	CATSPLPGNGNTIYF	TGTGCCACCAGCCCCCTCCCAGGGAATGGAAACACCATATATTTT
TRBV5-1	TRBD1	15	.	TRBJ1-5	CASSLRGQVNQPQHF	TGCGCCAGCAGCCTGCGGGGACAGGTCAATCAGCCCCAGCATTTT
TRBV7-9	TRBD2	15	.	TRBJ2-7	CASSRTGTSSYEQYF	TGTGCCAGCAGCCGAACCGGGACTAGCTCCTACGAGCAGTACTTC
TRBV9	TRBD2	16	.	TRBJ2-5	CASSVGGASGQETQYF	TGTGCCAGCAGCGTAGGAGGGGCTAGCGGCCAAGAGACCCAGTACTTC
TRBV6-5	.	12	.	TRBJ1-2	CASNVPGYGYTF	TGTGCCAGCAACGTACCAGGCTATGGCTACACCTTC
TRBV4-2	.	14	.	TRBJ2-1	CASSPGLFRGEQFF	TGTGCCAGCAGCCCGGGACTGTTTCGGGGCGAGCAGTTCTTC
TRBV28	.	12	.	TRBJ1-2	CASSLTGSGYTF	TGTGCCAGCAGTTTAACAGGGTCTGGCTACACCTTC
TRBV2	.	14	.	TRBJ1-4	CASSGVGMGEKLFF	TGTGCCAGCAGTGGGGTGGGGATGGGGGAAAAACTGTTTTTT
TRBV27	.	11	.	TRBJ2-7	CASSSLYEQYF	TGTGCCAGCAGTTCTCTATACGAGCAGTACTTC
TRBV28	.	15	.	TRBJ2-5	CASSFGQVGQETQYF	TGTGCCAGCAGTTTCGGCCAGGTGGGTCAAGAGACCCAGTACTTC
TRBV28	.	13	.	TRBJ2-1	CASRAVSYNEQFF	TGTGCCAGCAGGGCGGTATCCTACAATGAGCAGTTCTTC